Below are 3 T cell receptor beta chains sequenced from a single sample in a study of chronic HIV infection and antiretroviral therapy. TCRdb re-derived calls from the 5' RACE reads in MiXCR, one entry per CDR3 protein. Among about 38,000 distinct CDR3 sequences listed, roughly 8% were seen once. Sequencing used peripheral blood. These TCRs come from an adult who had HIV and had not received antiretroviral therapy, or was an uninfected healthy control (not recorded which).

This clonotype was observed a few times. V gene TRBV5-1 combines with J gene TRBJ1-1; D not certain. The CDR3 is made up of 14 amino acids. From germline, CDR1 is SGHRS and CDR2 YFSETQ. Trimming removed 3 bases at V and 1 base at J, with 10 bases between. The CDR3 nucleotides read TGCGCCAGCAGCTCCCGGACCCAGAACACTGAAGCTTTCTTT. Translating it yields CASSSRTQNTEAFF.

This clonotype came up a few times. The V gene is TRBV28, the J gene TRBJ1-2, with D unresolved. There are 12 residues in the CDR3. The germline V and J ends were trimmed by 7 bases and 4 bases, with 10 bases remaining between them. Germline CDR1 MDHEN, CDR2 SYDVKM. Written as DNA, the CDR3 is TGTGCCAGCAACCCTTTGGGCTATGGCTACACCTTC. Amino acids: CASNPLGYGYTF.

This clonotype was picked up a small number of times. The junction shows a germline mismatch at one end, possibly a read error. This sequence joins TRBV7-9 and TRBJ2-7; the match to TRBD1 covers 9 bases. This CDR3 spans 16 amino acids. The germline V gene has CDR1 SEHNR and CDR2 FQNEAQ (reference sequence). The CDR3 sequence is CASSIAGTGQSTKQYF. CDR3 coding DNA: TGTGCCAGCAGCATAGCCGGGACAGGGCAATCTACGAAGCAGTACTTC.